This T cell receptor (beta chain) was identified during a study of cytomegalovirus exposure and HLA in healthy donors. Researchers ran the PCR with 60 Vbeta and 13 Jbeta primers. Sequencing used immunoSEQ multiplex PCR; TCRdb keeps in-frame clones, though not all of them. The sample lists around 180,000 clones, 75% to 85% occurring once. The table lists this clone with a count of one. This TCR was sampled from a woman in her thirties in good health and CMV-seropositive. The sequencing sample was made of PBMCs.

Here the CDR3 reads CASSTTLAGGLDTQYF. The CDR3 bases are TGTGCCAGCAGCACCACGCTAGCGGGAGGGCTCGATACGCAGTATTTT. The V gene is TRBV9, the J gene TRBJ2-3, with 12 bases lining up with TRBD2. In germline, CDR1 is SGDLS, CDR2 YYNGEE. This CDR3 region has 16 residues. The V segment lost 4 bases and the J segment 6 bases; nucleotides outside the gene matches: 9. Complete variable domain (other parts from reference TRBV9 and TRBJ2-3): DSGVTQTPKHLITATGQRVTLRCSPRSGDLSVYWYQQSLDQGLQFLIQYYNGEERAKGNILERFSAQQFPDLHSELNLSSLELGDSALYFCASSTTLAGGLDTQYFGPGTRLTVL.